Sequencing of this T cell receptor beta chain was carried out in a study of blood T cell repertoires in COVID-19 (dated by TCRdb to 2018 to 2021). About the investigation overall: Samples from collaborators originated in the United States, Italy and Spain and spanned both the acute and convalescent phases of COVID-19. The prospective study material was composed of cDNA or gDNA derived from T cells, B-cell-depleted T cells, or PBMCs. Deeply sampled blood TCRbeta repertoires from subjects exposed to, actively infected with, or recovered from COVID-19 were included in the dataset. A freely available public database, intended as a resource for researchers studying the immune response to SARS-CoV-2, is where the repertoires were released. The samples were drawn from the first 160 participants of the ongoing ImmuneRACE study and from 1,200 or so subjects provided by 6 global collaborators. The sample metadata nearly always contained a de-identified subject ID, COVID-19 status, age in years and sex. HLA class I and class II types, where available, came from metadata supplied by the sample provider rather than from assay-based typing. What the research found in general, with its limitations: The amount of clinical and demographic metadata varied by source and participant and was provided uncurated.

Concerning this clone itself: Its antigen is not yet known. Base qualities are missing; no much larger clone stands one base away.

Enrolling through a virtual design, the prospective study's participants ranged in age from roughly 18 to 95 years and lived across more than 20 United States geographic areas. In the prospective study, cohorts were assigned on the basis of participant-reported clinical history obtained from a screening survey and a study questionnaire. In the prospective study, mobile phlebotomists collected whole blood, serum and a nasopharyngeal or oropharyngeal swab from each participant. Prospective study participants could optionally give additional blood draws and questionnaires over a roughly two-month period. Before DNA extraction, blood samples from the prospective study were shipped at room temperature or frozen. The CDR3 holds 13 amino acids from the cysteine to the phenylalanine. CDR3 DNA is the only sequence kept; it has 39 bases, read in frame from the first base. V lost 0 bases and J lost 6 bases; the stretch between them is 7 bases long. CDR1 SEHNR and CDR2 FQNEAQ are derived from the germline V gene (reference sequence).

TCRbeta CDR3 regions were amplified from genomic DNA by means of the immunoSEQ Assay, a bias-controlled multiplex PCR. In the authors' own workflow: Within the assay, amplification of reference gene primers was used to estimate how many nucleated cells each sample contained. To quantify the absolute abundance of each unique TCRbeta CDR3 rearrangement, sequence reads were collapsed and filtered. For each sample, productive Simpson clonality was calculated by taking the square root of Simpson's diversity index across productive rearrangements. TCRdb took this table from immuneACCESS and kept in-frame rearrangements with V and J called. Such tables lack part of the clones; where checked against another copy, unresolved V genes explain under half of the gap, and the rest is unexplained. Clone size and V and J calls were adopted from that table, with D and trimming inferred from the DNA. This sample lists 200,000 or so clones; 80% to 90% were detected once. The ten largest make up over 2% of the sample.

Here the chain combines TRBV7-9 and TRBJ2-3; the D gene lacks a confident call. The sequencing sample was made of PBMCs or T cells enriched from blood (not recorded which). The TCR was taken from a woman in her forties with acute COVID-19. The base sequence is TGTGCCAGCAGCTTAGCAGTACTTGATACGCAGTATTTT. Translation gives CASSLAVLDTQYF.